The 3 T cell receptor beta chains in this list originate from one sample, sequenced in a study of blood T cells in healthy people across ages. The authors ran a second PCR of about 6 to 11 cycles using a sample-barcoded 5' primer and a J-beta primer mix. Each CDR3 protein gets one entry after TCRdb re-called the 5' RACE reads with MiXCR. Among about a million distinct CDR3 sequences listed, roughly half were seen once. The specimen sequenced was blood. These TCRs come from a woman aged 60-75 years in good health.

This chain links TRBV28 with TRBJ1-6; no definite D call. This CDR3 comprises 13 residues. The V gene's germline CDR1 is MDHEN and CDR2 SYDVKM. V gave up 5 bases and J gave up 10 bases, with 12 bases separating them. The CDR3 reads CASSPGRSSPLHF. The CDR3 DNA follows: TGTGCCAGCAGTCCCGGACGAAGCTCACCCCTCCACTTT.

A few counts support this clonotype. The chain couples TRBV7-2 to TRBJ2-7, with TRBD2 identical over 7 bases. The CDR3 is 16 residues long. Losses at the gene ends were 5 bases for V and 5 bases for J; bases not matched to a gene: 15. Germline-derived CDR1 and CDR2 are SGHTA and FQGNSA. The CDR3 region has the DNA TGTGCCAGCAGCCTATCGGGGGGTATAGACTACGACGAGCAGTACTTC. Protein: CASSLSGGIDYDEQYF.

The rearrangement uses TRBV7-9 and TRBJ2-7, with D possibly being TRBD2 (5 bases). The CDR3 is made up of 14 amino acids. Germline V lookup: CDR1 SEHNR, CDR2 FQNEAQ (reference sequence). V was pared by 4 bases and J by 3 bases, with 13 bases between. CDR3 residues: CASSSARVLYEQYF. As DNA, the CDR3 is TGTGCCAGCAGCTCTGCGAGGGTCCTCTACGAGCAGTACTTC.